The T cell receptor (beta chain) under discussion was sequenced for a study of human T cells and chemical hapten exposure. Noted time point: patch test 1, 2 weeks after DPC sensitization. The treatment: therapeutic diphenylcyclopropenone sensitization with weekly scalp DPC. There are many counts of this clonotype. In germline, CDR1 is SGHTA, CDR2 FQGNSA. This CDR3 contains 16 residues. Trimming stripped 6 bases from V and 0 bases from J, with 16 bases between. MiXCR, run by TCRdb on the RACE reads, gives a single entry per CDR3 protein. This table has a few hundred thousand distinct CDR3 sequences, approximately 5.1% appearing once.

The TCR originated in a woman aged 45-60 years with alopecia areata. Some clones in this sample may be carry-over from other donors' samples. Sequences were derived from whole blood, sampled in connection with sensitization to the hapten diphenylcyclopropenone (DPC). This rearrangement joins TRBV7-2 to TRBJ2-3; a weak D match, TRBD2 (5 bases). The CDR3 loop reads CASRSPGGLSTDTQYF. The DNA for the CDR3 is TGTGCCAGCAGGTCCCCCGGAGGCTTAAGCACAGATACGCAGTATTTT.